This T cell receptor beta chain stems from a study of blood T cells in healthy people across ages. CDR3 length: 14 amino acids. Germline V gene sequence: CDR1 MNHEY, CDR2 SVGEGT. Losses at the gene ends were 7 bases for V and 3 bases for J; bases not matched to a gene: 2. For the second PCR, which ran for about 7 to 11 cycles, a sample-barcoded 5' primer and a J-beta primer mix were used. With 12 random nucleotides, a template-switch adaptor tagged each individual cDNA molecule. TCRdb independently ran MiXCR on the 5' RACE reads; one entry per CDR3 protein. Of over 1,200,000 distinct CDR3 sequences detected, around 59% appear once; the ten largest clones hold 6.5% to 8%. To note about this clonotype: Its specificity is not known.

Broader study findings: Using unsorted PBMCs precluded a conclusive naive versus antigen-experienced comparison. When set beside aged donors, long-lived donors presented more naive CD4+ cells and higher diversity. Researchers deemed the diversity estimates from one million T cells underestimates.

The sample was blood. This receptor was identified in a man between 18 and 29 years old in good health. This rearrangement joins TRBV6-2 or TRBV6-3 to TRBJ2-5, with 13 bases matching TRBD2. The CDR3 sequence: CASTGTSGEETQYF. In DNA, the CDR3 is TGTGCCAGCACTGGGACTAGCGGGGAAGAGACCCAGTACTTC.